These 32 T cell receptor beta chains originate from one sample sequenced in a study of T cells after yellow fever vaccination (dated by TCRdb to between 2019 and 2020). The library was prepared using 5' RACE. The sequencer was an Illumina NovaSeq 6000. TCRdb trimmed the raw reads at Q25, called clones with MiXCR and kept productive beta chains. Rows are combined by CDR3 protein, so each entry shows the most common genes and DNA. The sample table shows 350,000 to 450,000 distinct CDR3 sequences, and about 17% are seen once. The ten top clones hold around 17% of the sample. The treatment or condition label, read with the paper, signifies: live attenuated yellow fever vaccine strain. The starting material was PBMCs, obtained before the yellow fever booster vaccination. The receptor set was obtained from a man between 18 and 29 years old who received the YFV17D yellow fever vaccine.

The chain joins TRBV6-6 to TRBJ2-3; 12 bases match TRBD2. Germline V lookup: CDR1 MNHNY, CDR2 SVGAGI (reference sequence). The CDR3 spans 13 residues. The V and J ends lost 7 bases and 10 bases, in that order; junction bases with no gene match: 6. Here the CDR3 reads CASTLGLAGSQYF. In nucleotides, the CDR3 is TGTGCCAGCACACTAGGACTAGCGGGGTCGCAGTATTTT.

The chain joins TRBV7-2 to TRBJ2-2; D remains unclear. Trimming removed 7 bases from V and 5 bases from J, with 14 bases in between. This CDR3 has 14 amino acids. CDR1 is SGHTA and CDR2 is FQGNSA in the germline V gene. The CDR3 reads CASTSETETGELFF. The CDR3 DNA reads as TGTGCCAGCACCAGTGAGACGGAAACCGGGGAGCTGTTTTTT.

In DNA, the CDR3 is TGTGCCAGCAGCCAAGATTGGATAAGCACCTCGAAGGGGGAGACCCAGTACTTC. Its protein product is CASSQDWISTSKGETQYF. This chain joins TRBV4-2 and TRBJ2-5, with D perhaps matching TRBD1 (5 bases). Germline values: CDR1 LGHNA, CDR2 YNFKEQ. The CDR3 contains 18 residues. Trimming removed 0 bases at V and 5 bases at J, with 22 bases between.

This clonotype turned up a few times. The rearrangement links TRBV7-2 to TRBJ2-7, with a tentative D call TRBD2 (6 bases). Trimming pared 2 bases from V and 4 bases from J, leaving 15 bases between. This CDR3 region has 15 residues. Germline CDR1 and CDR2: SGHTA and FQGNSA. CDR3 protein: CASSLFAGRKYEQYV. The CDR3 nucleotides are TGTGCCAGCAGCTTATTTGCGGGGAGGAAATACGAGCAGTACGTC.

The chain employs TRBV29-1 and TRBJ1-2, with TRBD1 as a possible D gene (6 bases). Per germline, CDR1 SQVTM and CDR2 ANQGSEA. Trimming removed 0 bases from V and 6 bases from J, with 11 bases in between. The CDR3 has 13 amino acids. The CDR3 bases are TGCAGCGTTGAAGATCCCAGGGGCCATGGCTACACCTTC. Protein sequence: CSVEDPRGHGYTF.

This clonotype was counted only a few times. The chain uses TRBV3-1 and TRBJ2-1; 14 bases map to TRBD2. J lost 4 bases, V lost 4 bases, and 9 bases had no gene match. There are 18 residues in the CDR3. Looked up from germline, CDR1 is LGHDT and CDR2 is YNNKEL (reference sequence). The DNA for the CDR3 is TGTGCCAGCAGCCGCCTCGGACTAGCGGGGGGCCAATACAATGAGCAGTTCTTC. This translates into CASSRLGLAGGQYNEQFF.

V is TRBV12-5 and J is TRBJ2-5; TRBD2 aligns across 7 bases. J gave up 1 base and V 6 bases, and 14 bases lay outside the gene matches. Germline CDR1 LGHNT, CDR2 FRNRAP. The CDR3 contains 17 residues. Written as DNA, the CDR3 is TGTGCTAGTGGCCCCGGGACTACCGGGCCCTTCCAAGAGACCCAGTACTTC. Translation gives CASGPGTTGPFQETQYF. The full variable domain, its missing parts supplied by reference TRBV12-5 and TRBJ2-5, is DARVTQTPRHKVTEMGQEVTMRCQPILGHNTVFWYRQTMMQGLELLAYFRNRAPLDDSGMPKDRFSAEMPDATLATLKIQPSEPRDSAVYFCASGPGTTGPFQETQYFGPGTRLLVL.

This chain joins TRBV19 and TRBJ2-7; D gene ambiguous. This CDR3 is 12 amino acids long. The germline V gene has CDR1 LNHDA and CDR2 SQIVND (reference sequence). Trimming removed 3 bases from V and 3 bases from J, with 6 bases in between. The CDR3 region has the DNA TGTGCCAGTAGTATCCCCAGCTACGAGCAGTACTTC. This codes for CASSIPSYEQYF.

This clonotype was observed a few times. This sequence joins TRBV20-1 and TRBJ1-6, with D uncertain. Germline V gives CDR1 DFQATT, CDR2 SNEGSKA (reference sequence). The CDR3 spans 15 residues. V dropped 1 base and J dropped 8 bases, with 15 bases sitting between them. The CDR3 loop reads CSARALGSRDSPLHF. CDR3 coding DNA: TGCAGTGCTAGAGCACTCGGGTCGAGGGATTCACCCCTCCACTTT.

This clonotype was picked up one time. The rearrangement joins TRBV5-1 to TRBJ1-1; 9 bases are shared with TRBD1. The CDR3 spans 14 residues. V was clipped by 4 bases and J by 4 bases; unmatched bases: 5. CDR1 SGHRS and CDR2 YFSETQ come from the germline V gene. The CDR3 nucleotides are TGCGCCAGCAGCAAGACAGGGGGTGGCACTGAAGCTTTCTTT. It translates to CASSKTGGGTEAFF.

Only one count was recorded for this clonotype. The chain couples TRBV5-4 to TRBJ2-5; D gene unclear. CDR1 is SGHNT, CDR2 YYREEE, per germline (reference sequence). The V and J ends lost 5 bases and 2 bases respectively, with 10 bases between them. This CDR3 is built from 13 residues. CDR3 in DNA: TGTGCCAGCAGGGAGACGGTACAAGAGACCCAGTACTTC. Its protein is CASRETVQETQYF. Complete variable domain (other parts from reference TRBV5-4 and TRBJ2-5): ETGVTQSPTHLIKTRGQQVTLRCSSQSGHNTVSWYQQALGQGPQFIFQYYREEENGRGNFPPRFSGLQFPNYSSELNVNALELDDSALYLCASRETVQETQYFGPGTRLLVL.

The genes are TRBV7-9 and TRBJ1-1; D ambiguous. The ends were cut back, 5 bases at V and 7 bases at J, with 17 bases in the middle. Germline V gene data show CDR1 as SEHNR and CDR2 as FQNEAQ (reference sequence). The CDR3 runs 14 residues. CDR3 residues: CASSPLLGGVEAFF. CDR3 DNA: TGTGCCAGCAGCCCGTTGCTCGGCGGAGTTGAAGCTTTCTTT.

V gene TRBV4-1 combines with J gene TRBJ2-1; 8 nucleotides agree with TRBD1. The ends lost 1 base at V and 1 base at J; junction bases unmatched: 9. Germline CDR1 is MGHRA and CDR2 is YSYEKL. This CDR3 comprises 18 residues. The CDR3 here is CASSQVPRQGRSYNEQFF. CDR3 nucleotides: TGCGCCAGCAGCCAAGTCCCCCGACAGGGGAGGTCCTACAATGAGCAGTTCTTC.

The V and J genes are TRBV15 and TRBJ1-5; 8 nucleotides align to TRBD1. CDR3 length: 15 amino acids. The trim removed 4 bases at V and 6 bases at J, leaving 8 bases unmatched. Germline CDR1 LNHNV, CDR2 YYDKDF (reference sequence). The DNA of the CDR3 is TGTGCCACCAGCACGGACAGGGTCTCTTTTCAGCCCCAGCATTTT. Its protein product is CATSTDRVSFQPQHF.

This clonotype was seen a handful of times. The V call is TRBV9, the J call TRBJ2-7; weak D call: TRBD2 (5 bases). CDR1 is SGDLS, CDR2 YYNGEE, per germline. V lost 3 bases to trimming and J lost 7 bases, with 14 bases between them. The CDR3 runs 13 residues. For the CDR3, the DNA is TGTGCCAGCAGCGGTCGGACTCCGTGGGAGCAGTACTTC. Its translation is CASSGRTPWEQYF. The full variable domain, in which reference TRBV9 and TRBJ2-7 provide the parts outside the CDR3, is DSGVTQTPKHLITATGQRVTLRCSPRSGDLSVYWYQQSLDQGLQFLIQYYNGEERAKGNILERFSAQQFPDLHSELNLSSLELGDSALYFCASSGRTPWEQYFGPGTRLTVT.

The rearrangement uses TRBV9 and TRBJ1-3; no clear D gene. Germline V gene sequence: CDR1 SGDLS, CDR2 YYNGEE. V was clipped by 4 bases and J by 2 bases, with 13 bases between them. This CDR3 comprises 15 residues. The CDR3 reads CASSLEASAGNTIYF. CDR3 coding DNA: TGTGCCAGCAGCCTAGAGGCATCTGCTGGAAACACCATATATTTT.

This clonotype has just a few counts. J is TRBJ1-5 and V is TRBV5-6, with D hard to call. In germline, CDR1 is SGHDT, CDR2 YYEEEE. The CDR3 totals 15 residues. The V end was cut by 7 bases, the J end by 0 bases, with 14 bases between. CDR3 DNA: TGTGCCAGCTCGCAGAGTCTCTATAGCAATCAGCCCCAGCATTTT. It is translated as CASSQSLYSNQPQHF.

Only a few counts were recorded for this clonotype. CDR3 amino acids: CASSPPQGRNEQYF. As DNA, the CDR3 is TGCGCCAGCAGCCCGCCACAGGGAAGGAACGAGCAGTACTTC. This sequence joins TRBV5-1 and TRBJ2-7, with D possibly TRBD1 on 6 matching bases. CDR1 SGHRS and CDR2 YFSETQ come from the germline V gene. This CDR3 region has 14 residues. V dropped 4 bases and J dropped 5 bases, with 16 bases sitting between them.

This clonotype has a handful of counts. The chain combines TRBV6-5 with TRBJ1-2, with D possibly matching TRBD1 (6 bases). The CDR3 is made up of 14 amino acids. Per the germline V gene, CDR1 is MNHEY and CDR2 is SVGAGI. Trimming pared 6 bases from V and 2 bases from J, leaving 13 bases between. CDR3 loop: CASRKGGFNYGYTF. CDR3 in DNA: TGTGCCAGCAGGAAGGGGGGCTTCAACTATGGCTACACCTTC.

The table lists this clonotype with many counts. The gene calls are TRBV20-1 and TRBJ2-4; D is perhaps TRBD2 (6 bases). The germline V gene encodes CDR1 DFQATT and CDR2 SNEGSKA (reference sequence). The V and J ends lost 7 bases and 10 bases respectively, with 20 bases between them. The CDR3 loop spans 13 amino acids. The CDR3, as DNA: TGCAGTGGACCCGCCCAGACTGGGGGGATTCAGTACTTC. Translating it yields CSGPAQTGGIQYF.

This clonotype occurred a few times. CDR3 loop: CASSKENWTNYGYTF. The CDR3 coding sequence is TGTGCCAGCAGCAAAGAAAACTGGACTAACTATGGCTACACCTTC. The rearrangement uses TRBV21-1 and TRBJ1-2. TRBV21-1 is a recognized pseudogene. The CDR3 spans 15 residues.

A few counts support this clonotype. The CDR3 is CASSLWASGGATETQYF. CDR3 DNA: TGCGCCAGCAGCCTGTGGGCTAGCGGGGGGGCAACAGAGACCCAGTACTTC. The chain uses TRBV5-1 and TRBJ2-5, with 12 bases fitting TRBD2. V trimming: 4 bases; J trimming: 4 bases; junction bases outside the gene matches: 11. The CDR3 covers 17 residues. Germline V gives CDR1 SGHRS, CDR2 YFSETQ.

V is TRBV4-3 and J is TRBJ2-3; TRBD2 might be the D (6 bases). Trimming left V 6 bases short and J 4 bases short, with 14 bases between. The length of the CDR3 is 14 residues. The V gene's germline CDR1 is LGHNA and CDR2 YSLEER. Here the CDR3 DNA reads TGCGCCAGCAGGACTAGAGTTGCCGCAGATACGCAGTATTTT. Encoded protein: CASRTRVAADTQYF.

This chain uses TRBV5-4 with TRBJ2-3; no firm D call. V was clipped by 8 bases and J by 6 bases, with 10 bases between them. The CDR3 contains 11 residues. Germline V gives CDR1 SGHNT, CDR2 YYREEE (reference sequence). The CDR3 coding sequence is TGTGCCAGTGGGCTTGGGGATACGCAGTATTTT. Its translation is CASGLGDTQYF.

CDR3 residues: CASSTGGSYNSPLHF. CDR3 coding DNA: TGTGCCAGCAGCACAGGGGGGTCCTATAATTCACCCCTCCACTTT. The chain carries TRBV7-9 and TRBJ1-6, with 8 bases fitting TRBD1. The junction had 1 base not matched to a gene; V was cut back by 5 bases and J by 1 base. The V gene's germline CDR1 is SEHNR and CDR2 FQNEAQ (reference sequence). This CDR3 spans 15 amino acids.

This clonotype turned up a few times. The chain has TRBV4-2 and TRBJ2-5; 8 positions agree with TRBD1. CDR3 size: 17 residues. CDR1 is LGHNA, CDR2 YNFKEQ, per germline. Trimming cost V 0 bases and J 1 base; bases outside gene matches: 7. This CDR3 is CASSQDRGLIVQETQYF. The CDR3 DNA reads TGTGCCAGCAGCCAAGACAGGGGGCTTATAGTCCAAGAGACCCAGTACTTC.

This clonotype was picked up a small number of times. The chain couples TRBV5-1 to TRBJ2-1; tentative D call: TRBD2 (6 bases). Deletions cut 1 base from V and 2 bases from J, with 16 bases between. This CDR3 is built from 17 residues. CDR1 and CDR2 (germline): SGHRS, YFSETQ. DNA of the CDR3: TGCGCCAGCAGCTTGAGTTCGTCGGGAGTAGCCTACAATGAGCAGTTCTTC. It translates to CASSLSSSGVAYNEQFF.

This clonotype was detected ten times or more. The gene calls are TRBV12-5 and TRBJ2-5; TRBD1 aligns across 7 bases. This CDR3 has 15 residues. J was trimmed by 1 base and V by 1 base; bases with no gene match: 3. The germline CDR1 and CDR2 sequences are LGHNT and FRNRAP. CDR3 in amino acids: CASGLGDSTQETQYF. CDR3 DNA: TGTGCTAGTGGTTTGGGGGACAGTACCCAAGAGACCCAGTACTTC.

This clonotype was detected many times. The V call is TRBV7-9, the J call TRBJ1-4, with 7 positions matching TRBD1. Per the germline V gene, CDR1 is SEHNR and CDR2 is FQNEAQ (reference sequence). After removal of 5 bases from V and 5 bases from J, the junction contained 14 bases not matched to a gene. The CDR3 is made up of 17 amino acids. The DNA of the CDR3 is TGTGCCAGCAGCCGGACAGGAAGGTCCGCCTTAAATGAAAAACTGTTTTTT. It is translated as CASSRTGRSALNEKLFF.

In its sample, this clonotype was seen a few times. This chain connects TRBV5-1 to TRBJ2-1; 11 positions agree with TRBD1. The length of the CDR3 is 16 residues. V dropped 4 bases and J dropped 4; count of bases not matched to a gene: 7. Germline V gene data show CDR1 as SGHRS and CDR2 as YFSETQ. This CDR3 reads CASSASRDRGYNEQFF. The CDR3 nucleotides read TGCGCCAGCAGCGCATCCCGGGACAGGGGGTACAATGAGCAGTTCTTC.

This clonotype was observed at least ten times. The chain employs TRBV7-2 and TRBJ2-2; D is ambiguous. The germline gives CDR1 SGHTA, CDR2 FQGNSA. The CDR3 sequence is 15 residues long. Trimming left V 5 bases short and J 6 bases short, with 16 bases between. Here the CDR3 DNA reads TGTGCCAGCAGCCTCAGGACCAGCCCCGCCGGGGAGCTGTTTTTT. This codes for CASSLRTSPAGELFF.

This clonotype was recorded a few times. This rearrangement joins TRBV19 to TRBJ2-2; 7 nucleotides line up with TRBD2. The junction had 7 bases not matched to a gene; V was cut back by 2 bases and J by 4 bases. The CDR3 runs to 16 residues. Germline V gene lookup returns CDR1 LNHDA and CDR2 SQIVND (reference sequence). For the CDR3, the DNA is TGTGCCAGTAGTATATCCGGGGGGTCTGGCACCGGGGAGCTGTTTTTT. Translating it yields CASSISGGSGTGELFF.